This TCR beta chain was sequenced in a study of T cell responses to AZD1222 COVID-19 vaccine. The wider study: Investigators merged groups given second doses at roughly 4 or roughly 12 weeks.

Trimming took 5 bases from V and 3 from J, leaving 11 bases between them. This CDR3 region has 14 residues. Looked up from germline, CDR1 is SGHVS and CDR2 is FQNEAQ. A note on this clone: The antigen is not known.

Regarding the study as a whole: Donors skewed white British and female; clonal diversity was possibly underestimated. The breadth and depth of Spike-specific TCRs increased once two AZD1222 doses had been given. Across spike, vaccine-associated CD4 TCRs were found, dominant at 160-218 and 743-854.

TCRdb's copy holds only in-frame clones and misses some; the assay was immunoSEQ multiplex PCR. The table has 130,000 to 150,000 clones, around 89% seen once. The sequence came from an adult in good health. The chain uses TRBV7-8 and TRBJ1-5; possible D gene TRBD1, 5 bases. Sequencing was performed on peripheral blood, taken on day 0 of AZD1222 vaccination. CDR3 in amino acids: CASSRRQTNQPQHF. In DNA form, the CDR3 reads TGTGCCAGCAGCCGACGACAGACCAATCAGCCCCAGCATTTT.